This TCR beta chain was sequenced during a study of blood T cell repertoires in COVID-19. Whole-study context: Material from acute and convalescent COVID-19 was sourced from the United States, Italy and Spain. PBMCs, B-cell-depleted T cells, or T cells were the source of the cDNA or gDNA that made up the material.

In the authors' workflow: How many nucleated cells were present was estimated from reference gene primer amplification. The table came from immunoSEQ multiplex PCR; TCRdb's copy has only in-frame clones and leaves some out. V, J and clone size derive from that table, while D and trimming were established from the DNA sequence. The sample records 110,000 or so clones, more than 75% being singletons. The ends were cut back, 4 bases at V and 13 bases at J, with 15 bases in the middle. Germline lookup yields CDR1 KGHDR and CDR2 SFDVKD. The CDR3 runs 12 residues. The chain uses TRBV24-1 and TRBJ1-1; a weak D match, TRBD1 (5 bases). This receptor was taken from a woman in her forties with acute or convalescent COVID-19. The sequenced sample consisted of peripheral blood. CDR3 loop: CATSDEPQGIFF. The DNA for the CDR3 is TGTGCCACCAGTGACGAACCCCAGGGAATTTTCTTT.